These 21 T cell receptor beta chains were all obtained from the same sample, sequenced in a study of patients and donors after allogeneic stem cell transplantation. TCRdb passed the RT-PCR reads through MiXCR, listing each CDR3 protein once. The sample has about a million distinct CDR3 sequences; over 15% are singletons. Input material: blood, either unsorted or a sorted T cell fraction (not recorded which). Receptors originate from a human donor who was either an allogeneic HSCT recipient or a stem cell or donor lymphocyte infusion donor (not recorded which). It is not recorded whose cells these are; they may come from a transplant donor.

The rearrangement joins TRBV9 to TRBJ2-5; TRBD2 matches 13 bases. CDR1 and CDR2 from the germline V gene are SGDLS and YYNGEE. V lost 4 bases and J lost 5; bases outside the gene matches: 8. This CDR3 comprises 16 residues. In DNA form, the CDR3 reads TGTGCCAGCAGCCCAGGACTAGCGGGAGTAGAGGAGACCCAGTACTTC. Amino acids: CASSPGLAGVEETQYF.

This clonotype occurred a few times. This chain connects TRBV3-1 to TRBJ2-1; D might be TRBD1 or TRBD2, each matching 5 bases. Trimming stripped 0 bases from V and 6 bases from J, with 18 bases between. The CDR3 runs 17 residues. Germline values: CDR1 LGHDT, CDR2 YNNKEL (reference sequence). The CDR3 DNA follows: TGTGCCAGCAGCCAAGATCTTGGGACCCCGGGGTCCAATGAGCAGTTCTTC. Its translation: CASSQDLGTPGSNEQFF.

The V and J genes are TRBV5-1 and TRBJ1-2; 9 bases align to TRBD1. The CDR3 runs to 15 residues. Trimming took 0 bases from V and 6 from J; bases not matched to a gene: 6. The germline gives CDR1 SGHRS, CDR2 YFSETQ. The CDR3 nucleotides read TGCGCCAGCAGCTTGGGGCTAACAGGGGGCGATGGCTACACCTTC. It translates to CASSLGLTGGDGYTF.

This clonotype was counted a single time. The CDR3 region is CASSGGGRVGDTQYF. Here the CDR3 DNA reads TGTGCCAGCAGTGGGGGGGGGCGAGTGGGAGATACGCAGTATTTT. The gene calls are TRBV27 and TRBJ2-3; D is possibly TRBD2 (7 bases). Per the germline V gene, CDR1 is MNHEY and CDR2 is SMNVEV (reference sequence). The CDR3 consists of 15 residues. Trimming took off 5 bases at V and 5 bases at J, with 17 bases between the two ends.

This clonotype was picked up a small number of times. The chain couples TRBV7-9 to TRBJ2-7; D is unresolved. The CDR3 contains 12 residues. V gave up 8 bases and J gave up 3 bases, with 11 bases separating them. Germline CDR1 is SEHNR and CDR2 is FQNEAQ (reference sequence). The chain's CDR3 is CASGAGDYEQYF. DNA for the CDR3: TGTGCCAGCGGTGCTGGGGACTACGAGCAGTACTTC.

This clonotype was counted between two and nine times. A read error is likely, as this CDR3 ends without the conserved phenylalanine or tryptophan. It is unclear where the CDR3 begins or ends on the DNA, so no DNA is shown, and the CDR3 is as TCRdb lists it. This CDR3 is CATSRDTGHHFI. The genes are TRBV15 and TRBJ2-7; the table's D call, TRBD1, has no DNA check behind it. CDR1 LNHNV and CDR2 YYDKDF come from the germline V gene (reference sequence). The CDR3 comprises 12 residues, both ends counted.

The chain recombines TRBV3-1 with TRBJ2-1, with 9 bases that match TRBD1. Losses at the gene ends were 2 bases for V and 6 bases for J; bases not matched to a gene: 11. Germline CDR1 and CDR2: LGHDT and YNNKEL (reference sequence). The CDR3 totals 17 residues. The CDR3 protein is CASSQPQLGQGSNEQFF. CDR3 sequence (DNA): TGTGCCAGCAGCCAACCCCAACTGGGACAGGGTTCCAATGAGCAGTTCTTC.

V gene TRBV9 combines with J gene TRBJ1-1; D is perhaps TRBD1 (6 bases). Germline V lookup: CDR1 SGDLS, CDR2 YYNGEE. This CDR3 is built from 17 residues. V shed 2 bases and J shed 3 bases, with 20 bases lying between them. CDR3 DNA: TGTGCCAGCAGCGTCGAACCTTACAGGGTTGTAGACACTGAAGCTTTCTTT. Protein sequence: CASSVEPYRVVDTEAFF.

This clonotype was counted between two and nine times. The chain carries TRBV24-1 and TRBJ1-2, with TRBD1 as a possible D gene (5 bases). Trimming took 4 bases from V and 2 from J, leaving 10 bases between them. Germline CDR1 and CDR2: KGHDR and SFDVKD. The CDR3 has 14 residues. In DNA form, the CDR3 reads TGTGCCACCAGTGACCACGGGACCAACTATGGCTACACCTTC. Encoded protein: CATSDHGTNYGYTF.

This clonotype occurred a few times. V and J are TRBV5-1 and TRBJ1-1, with D unclear. Trimming shortened V by 0 bases and J by 1 base, and 10 bases separated the two germline ends. CDR1 and CDR2 from the germline V gene are SGHRS and YFSETQ. This CDR3 spans 15 amino acids. In DNA, the CDR3 is TGCGCCAGCAGCTTGGCCCCCGGGAAGAACACTGAAGCTTTCTTT. It codes for CASSLAPGKNTEAFF.

This clonotype was recorded many times. The CDR3 DNA follows: TGTGCCAGCAGACAGGGGGCCAGTACTGAAGCTTTCTTT. Protein sequence: CASRQGASTEAFF. The J gene is TRBJ1-1, the V gene TRBV7-3, with TRBD1 matching over 9 bases. Germline loops: CDR1 SGHTA, CDR2 FQGTGA. V was clipped by 6 bases and J by 5 bases; unmatched bases: 4. This CDR3 has 13 amino acids.

At least ten counts were recorded for this clonotype. The chain recombines TRBV27 with TRBJ2-7; TRBD1 is a possible D gene (6 bases). Germline assignment: CDR1 MNHEY and CDR2 SMNVEV (reference sequence). This CDR3 contains 15 residues. Trimming removed 0 bases from V and 4 bases from J, with 13 bases in between. This CDR3 is CASSLSPRGGYEQYF. Here the CDR3 DNA reads TGTGCCAGCAGTTTATCGCCCAGGGGTGGGTACGAGCAGTACTTC.

The J gene is TRBJ2-2, the V gene TRBV9; 9 nucleotides agree with TRBD2. CDR1 and CDR2 (germline): SGDLS, YYNGEE. The CDR3 runs 20 residues. Unmatched junction bases numbered 12, after V lost 0 bases and J lost 0 bases. CDR3 sequence reads: CASSVVPSSSGGSNTGELFF. CDR3 nucleotide sequence: TGTGCCAGCAGCGTAGTCCCCTCAAGTAGCGGGGGCTCGAACACCGGGGAGCTGTTTTTT.

This clonotype was counted between two and nine times. V and J are TRBV7-8 and TRBJ2-2, with 9 bases that match TRBD1. Germline values: CDR1 SGHVS, CDR2 FQNEAQ. The CDR3 covers 17 residues. J was trimmed by 0 bases and V by 5 bases; bases with no gene match: 7. CDR3 sequence (DNA): TGTGCCAGCAGCCAGAATCGACAGGGGGCGAACACCGGGGAGCTGTTTTTT. Protein sequence: CASSQNRQGANTGELFF.

CDR3 DNA sequence: TGTGCCAGCAGAAAAGACCTAGGGGGAGAGTACAATGAGCAGTTCTTC. Its translation is CASRKDLGGEYNEQFF. The chain couples TRBV27 to TRBJ2-1; maybe TRBD1 (6 bases). Trimming took 6 bases from V and 4 from J, leaving 19 bases between them. This CDR3 has 16 residues. Germline-derived CDR1 and CDR2 are MNHEY and SMNVEV (reference sequence).

A few counts support this clonotype. V is TRBV27 and J is TRBJ2-7, with D perhaps TRBD1 (6 bases). From germline, CDR1 is MNHEY and CDR2 SMNVEV (reference sequence). V was clipped by 8 bases and J by 2 bases, with 7 bases between them. The CDR3 loop spans 11 amino acids. The CDR3 reads CASGQPYEQYF. For the CDR3, the DNA is TGTGCCAGCGGACAGCCCTACGAGCAGTACTTC.

The chain combines TRBV7-2 with TRBJ2-7; TRBD2 agrees at 8 bases. CDR1 and CDR2 (germline): SGHTA, FQGNSA. The CDR3 contains 16 residues. Losses at the gene ends were 1 base for V and 5 bases for J; bases not matched to a gene: 10. The CDR3 DNA follows: TGTGCCAGCAGCTTAGTCACCGCGGGGGGTCGGAACGAGCAGTACTTC. It specifies CASSLVTAGGRNEQYF. The variable domain in full, with the rest retrieved from reference TRBV7-2 and TRBJ2-7, is GAGVSQSPSNKVTEKGKDVELRCDPISGHTALYWYRQSLGQGLEFLIYFQGNSAPDKSGLPSDRFSAERTGGSVSTLTIQRTQQEDSAVYLCASSLVTAGGRNEQYFGPGTRLTVT.

This clonotype was recorded a few times. The chain is built from TRBV10-3 and TRBJ2-3; a possible D gene is TRBD1 (6 bases). There are 14 residues in the CDR3. Trimming cost V 6 bases and J 4 bases, with 14 bases left between them. The germline CDR1 and CDR2 sequences are ENHRY and SYGVKD. This chain's CDR3 is CAISPRGGADTQYF. The CDR3 DNA reads TGTGCCATCAGCCCCAGGGGTGGCGCAGATACGCAGTATTTT.

This clonotype was found many times. The germline gene is not matched at one end of the junction; a read error may be the cause. This rearrangement joins TRBV5-1 to TRBJ1-2; maybe TRBD1 (6 bases). Germline V lookup: CDR1 SGHRS, CDR2 YFSETQ. The CDR3 is 14 amino acids. The CDR3 DNA reads TGCGCCAGCACCTTGGAGCAGGGGAACTATGGCTACACCTTC. Translation gives CASTLEQGNYGYTF.

This clonotype appeared a few times. The rearrangement joins TRBV6-5 to TRBJ1-1; D ambiguous. CDR1 is MNHEY, CDR2 SVGAGI, per germline. Trimming left V 2 bases short and J 1 base short, with 8 bases between. The CDR3 covers 14 residues. The CDR3 loop reads CASSYGKTNTEAFF. DNA of the CDR3: TGTGCCAGCAGTTACGGGAAAACGAACACTGAAGCTTTCTTT.

V is TRBV28 and J is TRBJ2-5; D may be TRBD1 or TRBD2 (6 bases each). This CDR3 is 17 amino acids long. With 8 bases removed from V and 1 base from J, the gap between germline ends came to 23 bases. The germline gives CDR1 MDHEN, CDR2 SYDVKM. CDR3 nucleotide sequence: TGTGCCAGCCTCCCCTTTGGTGGCGGGACAACCCAAGAGACCCAGTACTTC. Amino acid sequence: CASLPFGGGTTQETQYF.